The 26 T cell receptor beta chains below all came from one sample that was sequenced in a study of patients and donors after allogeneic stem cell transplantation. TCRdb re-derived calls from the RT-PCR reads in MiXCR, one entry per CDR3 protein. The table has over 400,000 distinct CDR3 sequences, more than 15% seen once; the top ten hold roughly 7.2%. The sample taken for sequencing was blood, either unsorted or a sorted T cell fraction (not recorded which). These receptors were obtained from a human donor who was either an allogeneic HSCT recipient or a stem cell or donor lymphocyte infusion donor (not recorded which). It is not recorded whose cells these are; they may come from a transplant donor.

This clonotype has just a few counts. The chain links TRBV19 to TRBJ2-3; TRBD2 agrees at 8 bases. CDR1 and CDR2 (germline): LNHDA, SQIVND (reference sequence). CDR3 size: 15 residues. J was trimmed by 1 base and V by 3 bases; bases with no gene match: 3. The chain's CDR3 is CASSMPLAGTDTQYF. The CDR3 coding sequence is TGTGCCAGTAGTATGCCACTAGCGGGCACAGATACGCAGTATTTT.

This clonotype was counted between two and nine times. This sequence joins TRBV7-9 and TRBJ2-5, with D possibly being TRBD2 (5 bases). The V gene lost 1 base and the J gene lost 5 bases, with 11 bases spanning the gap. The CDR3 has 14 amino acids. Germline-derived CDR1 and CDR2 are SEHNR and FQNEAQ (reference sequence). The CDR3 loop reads CASSLEVTGETQYF. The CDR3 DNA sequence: TGTGCCAGCAGCTTAGAGGTTACGGGGGAGACCCAGTACTTC.

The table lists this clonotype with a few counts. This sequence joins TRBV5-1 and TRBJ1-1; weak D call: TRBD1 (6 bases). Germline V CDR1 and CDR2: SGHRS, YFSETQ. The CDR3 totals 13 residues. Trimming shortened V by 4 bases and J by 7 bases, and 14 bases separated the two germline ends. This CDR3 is CASSPDSSLEAFF. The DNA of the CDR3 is TGCGCCAGCAGCCCGGACAGCAGCCTTGAAGCTTTCTTT. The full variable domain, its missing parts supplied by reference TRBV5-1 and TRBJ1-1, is KAGVTQTPRYLIKTRGQQVTLSCSPISGHRSVSWYQQTPGQGLQFLFEYFSETQRNKGNFPGRFSGRQFSNSRSEMNVSTLELGDSALYLCASSPDSSLEAFFGQGTRLTVV.

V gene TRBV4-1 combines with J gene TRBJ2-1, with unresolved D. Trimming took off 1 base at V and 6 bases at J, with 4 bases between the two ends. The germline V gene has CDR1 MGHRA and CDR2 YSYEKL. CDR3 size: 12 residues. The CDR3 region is CASSQALNEQFF. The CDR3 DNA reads TGCGCCAGCAGCCAAGCGCTCAATGAGCAGTTCTTC.

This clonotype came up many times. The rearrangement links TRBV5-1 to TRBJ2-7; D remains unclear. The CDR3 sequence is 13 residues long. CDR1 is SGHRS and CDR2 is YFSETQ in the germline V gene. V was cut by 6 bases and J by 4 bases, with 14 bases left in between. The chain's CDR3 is CASKGPRGYEQYF. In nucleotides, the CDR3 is TGCGCCAGCAAGGGTCCCCGTGGGTACGAGCAGTACTTC. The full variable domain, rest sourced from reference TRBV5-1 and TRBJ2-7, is KAGVTQTPRYLIKTRGQQVTLSCSPISGHRSVSWYQQTPGQGLQFLFEYFSETQRNKGNFPGRFSGRQFSNSRSEMNVSTLELGDSALYLCASKGPRGYEQYFGPGTRLTVT.

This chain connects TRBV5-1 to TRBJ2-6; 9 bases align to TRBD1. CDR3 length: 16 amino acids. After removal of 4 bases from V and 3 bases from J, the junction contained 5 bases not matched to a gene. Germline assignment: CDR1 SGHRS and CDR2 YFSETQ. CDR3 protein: CASSGGQGHGANVLTF. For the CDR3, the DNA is TGCGCCAGCAGCGGAGGACAGGGGCATGGGGCCAACGTCCTGACTTTC.

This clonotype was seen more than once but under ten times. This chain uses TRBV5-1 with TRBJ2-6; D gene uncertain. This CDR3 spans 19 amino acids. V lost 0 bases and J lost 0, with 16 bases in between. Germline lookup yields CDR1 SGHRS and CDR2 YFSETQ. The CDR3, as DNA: TGCGCCAGCAGCTTGGAAGCCAGACCCAGACTCTCTGGGGCCAACGTCCTGACTTTC. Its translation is CASSLEARPRLSGANVLTF.

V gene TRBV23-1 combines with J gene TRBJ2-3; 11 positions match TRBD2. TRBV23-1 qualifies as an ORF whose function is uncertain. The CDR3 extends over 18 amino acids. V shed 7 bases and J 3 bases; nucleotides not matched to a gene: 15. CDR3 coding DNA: TGCGCCAGCATGGGCACTAGCGGGAGAGGGGTTCGGACAGATACGCAGTATTTT. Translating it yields CASMGTSGRGVRTDTQYF.

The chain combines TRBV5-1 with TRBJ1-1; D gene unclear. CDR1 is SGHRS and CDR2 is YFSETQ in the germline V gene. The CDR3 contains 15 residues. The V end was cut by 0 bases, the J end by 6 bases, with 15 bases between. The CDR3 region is CASSLVGLGGAEAFF. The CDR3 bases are TGCGCCAGCAGCTTGGTAGGGCTCGGCGGTGCTGAAGCTTTCTTT.

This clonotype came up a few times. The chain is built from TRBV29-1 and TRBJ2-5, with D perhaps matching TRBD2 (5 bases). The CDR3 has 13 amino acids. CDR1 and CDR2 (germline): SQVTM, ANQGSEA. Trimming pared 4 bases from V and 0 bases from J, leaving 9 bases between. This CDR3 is CSVGTFNQETQYF. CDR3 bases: TGCAGCGTTGGGACTTTCAACCAAGAGACCCAGTACTTC.

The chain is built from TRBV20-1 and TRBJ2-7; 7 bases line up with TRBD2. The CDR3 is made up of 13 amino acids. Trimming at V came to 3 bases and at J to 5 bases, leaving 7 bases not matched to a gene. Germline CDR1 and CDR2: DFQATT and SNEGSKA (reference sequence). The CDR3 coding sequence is TGCAGTGCTAGTCAGGGAGGGCGCCACGAGCAGTACTTC. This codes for CSASQGGRHEQYF.

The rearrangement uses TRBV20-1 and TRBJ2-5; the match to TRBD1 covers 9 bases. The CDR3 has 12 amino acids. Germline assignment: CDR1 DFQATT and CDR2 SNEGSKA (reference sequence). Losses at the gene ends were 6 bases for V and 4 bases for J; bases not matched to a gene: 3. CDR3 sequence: CSAHRGPETQYF. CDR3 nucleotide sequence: TGCAGTGCCCACAGGGGGCCAGAGACCCAGTACTTC.

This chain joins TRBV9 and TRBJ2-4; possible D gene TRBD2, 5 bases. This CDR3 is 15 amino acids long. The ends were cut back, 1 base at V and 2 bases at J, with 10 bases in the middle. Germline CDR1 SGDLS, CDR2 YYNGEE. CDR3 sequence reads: CASSVSGVPKNIQYF. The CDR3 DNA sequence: TGTGCCAGCAGCGTATCCGGGGTACCCAAAAACATTCAGTACTTC. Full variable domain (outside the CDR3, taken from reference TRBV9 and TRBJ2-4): DSGVTQTPKHLITATGQRVTLRCSPRSGDLSVYWYQQSLDQGLQFLIQYYNGEERAKGNILERFSAQQFPDLHSELNLSSLELGDSALYFCASSVSGVPKNIQYFGAGTRLSVL.

The DNA of the CDR3 is TGTGCCAGCAGCGCCCTAGCGGGGGGGCCCTACAATGAGCAGTTCTTC. This sequence encodes CASSALAGGPYNEQFF. The chain is built from TRBV7-3 and TRBJ2-1; the match to TRBD2 covers 12 bases. CDR1 SGHTA and CDR2 FQGTGA come from the germline V gene. The CDR3 loop spans 16 amino acids. Trimming took 5 bases from V and 2 from J; bases not matched to a gene: 4.

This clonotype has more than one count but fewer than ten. In DNA, the CDR3 is TGTGCCAGCAGCCCACTTCACGGCAGGGTTGGGATGTCGACTGAAGCTTTCTTT. Its translation is CASSPLHGRVGMSTEAFF. V usage is TRBV6-1 and J usage is TRBJ1-1, with TRBD1 as a possible D gene (5 bases). Germline V gives CDR1 MNHNS, CDR2 SASEGT. The CDR3 totals 18 residues. The V end was cut by 6 bases, the J end by 5 bases, with 28 bases between.

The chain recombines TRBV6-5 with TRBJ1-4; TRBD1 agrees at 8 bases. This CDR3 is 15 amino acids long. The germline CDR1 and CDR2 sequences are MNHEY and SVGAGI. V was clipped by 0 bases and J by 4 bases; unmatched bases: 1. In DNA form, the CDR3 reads TGTGCCAGCAGTTACTCAGGACAGGGTAATGAAAAACTGTTTTTT. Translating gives CASSYSGQGNEKLFF.

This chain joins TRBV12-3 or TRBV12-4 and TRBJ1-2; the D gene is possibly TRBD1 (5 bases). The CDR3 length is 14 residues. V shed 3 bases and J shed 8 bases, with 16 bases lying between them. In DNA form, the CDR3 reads TGTGCCAGCAGTTTCGCTGGGGGGGGGTGGGGCTACACCTTC. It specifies CASSFAGGGWGYTF.

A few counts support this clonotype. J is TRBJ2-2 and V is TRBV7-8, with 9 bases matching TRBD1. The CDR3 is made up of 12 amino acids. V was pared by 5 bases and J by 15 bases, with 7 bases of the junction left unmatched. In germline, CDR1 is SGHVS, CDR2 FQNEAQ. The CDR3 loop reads CASSAGTGRMFF. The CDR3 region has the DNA TGTGCCAGCAGCGCCGGGACAGGGAGGATGTTTTTT.

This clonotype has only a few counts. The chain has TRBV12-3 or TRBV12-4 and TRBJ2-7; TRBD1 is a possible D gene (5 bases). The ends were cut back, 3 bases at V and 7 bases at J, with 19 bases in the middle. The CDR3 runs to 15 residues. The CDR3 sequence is CASSFRRQGYGEQYF. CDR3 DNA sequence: TGTGCCAGCAGTTTTAGGCGGCAGGGCTATGGAGAGCAGTACTTC.

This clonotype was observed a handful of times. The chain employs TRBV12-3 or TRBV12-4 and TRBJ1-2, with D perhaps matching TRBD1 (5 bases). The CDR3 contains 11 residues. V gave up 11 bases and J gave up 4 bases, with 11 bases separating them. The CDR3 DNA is TGTGCCGGGGCCCACGCCTATGGCTACACCTTC. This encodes CAGAHAYGYTF.

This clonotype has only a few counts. CDR3 region: CSATTPGSRTDTQYF. DNA of the CDR3: TGCAGTGCTACAACTCCCGGTTCTCGCACAGATACGCAGTATTTT. The rearrangement links TRBV20-1 to TRBJ2-3; no reliable D call. The V gene's germline CDR1 is DFQATT and CDR2 SNEGSKA (reference sequence). V shed 4 bases and J shed 1 base, with 15 bases lying between them. CDR3 length: 15 residues.

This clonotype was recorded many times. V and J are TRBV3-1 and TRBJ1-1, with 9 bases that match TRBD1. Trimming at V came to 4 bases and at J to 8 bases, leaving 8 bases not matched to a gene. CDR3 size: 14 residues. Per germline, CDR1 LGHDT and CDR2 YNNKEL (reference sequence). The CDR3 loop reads CASSPQGQGSEAFF. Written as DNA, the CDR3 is TGTGCCAGCAGCCCGCAGGGACAGGGTTCAGAAGCTTTCTTT.

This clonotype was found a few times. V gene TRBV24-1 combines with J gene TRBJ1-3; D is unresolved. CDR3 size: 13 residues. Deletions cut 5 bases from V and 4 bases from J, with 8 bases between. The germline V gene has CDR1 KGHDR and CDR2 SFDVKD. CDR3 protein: CATSGTGGNTIYF. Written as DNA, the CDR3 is TGTGCCACCAGTGGGACGGGAGGAAACACCATATATTTT.

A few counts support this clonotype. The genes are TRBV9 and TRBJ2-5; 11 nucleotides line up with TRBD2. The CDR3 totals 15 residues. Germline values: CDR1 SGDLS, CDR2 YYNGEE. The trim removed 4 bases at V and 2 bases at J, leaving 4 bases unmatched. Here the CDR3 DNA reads TGTGCCAGCAGCCTGGGACTAGCGGATCAAGAGACCCAGTACTTC. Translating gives CASSLGLADQETQYF.

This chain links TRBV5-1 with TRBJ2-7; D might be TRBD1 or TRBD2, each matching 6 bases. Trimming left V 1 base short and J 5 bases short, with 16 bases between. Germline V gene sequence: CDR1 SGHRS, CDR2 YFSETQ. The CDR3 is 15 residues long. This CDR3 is CASSLTGGGGHEQYF. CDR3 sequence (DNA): TGCGCCAGCAGCTTGACAGGAGGGGGTGGCCACGAGCAGTACTTC.

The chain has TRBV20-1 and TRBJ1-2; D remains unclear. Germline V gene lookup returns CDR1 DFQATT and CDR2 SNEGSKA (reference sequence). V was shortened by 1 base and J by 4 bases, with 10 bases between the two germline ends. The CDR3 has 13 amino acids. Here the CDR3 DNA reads TGCAGTGCTAGAGTTGGGGAGGGCTATGGCTACACCTTC. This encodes CSARVGEGYGYTF.